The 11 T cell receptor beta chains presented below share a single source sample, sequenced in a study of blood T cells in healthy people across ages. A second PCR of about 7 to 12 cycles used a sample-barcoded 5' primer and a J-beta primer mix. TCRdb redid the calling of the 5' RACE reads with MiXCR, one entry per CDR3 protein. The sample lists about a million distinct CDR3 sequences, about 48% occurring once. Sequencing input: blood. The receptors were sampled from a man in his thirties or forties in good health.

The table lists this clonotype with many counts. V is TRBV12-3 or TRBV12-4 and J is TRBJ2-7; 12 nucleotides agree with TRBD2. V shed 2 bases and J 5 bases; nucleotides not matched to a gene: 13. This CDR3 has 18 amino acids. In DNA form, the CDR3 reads TGTGCCAGCAGTTTATGGCTAGCGGGGGGGCTCCCCCCCCACGAGCAGTACTTC. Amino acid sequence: CASSLWLAGGLPPHEQYF.

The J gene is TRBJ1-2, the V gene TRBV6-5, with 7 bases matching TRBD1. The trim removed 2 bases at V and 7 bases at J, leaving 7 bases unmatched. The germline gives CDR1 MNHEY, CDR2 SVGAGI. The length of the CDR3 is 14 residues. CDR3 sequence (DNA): TGTGCCAGCAGTTACCGGGACAGCTTGGGTGGCTACACCTTC. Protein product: CASSYRDSLGGYTF.

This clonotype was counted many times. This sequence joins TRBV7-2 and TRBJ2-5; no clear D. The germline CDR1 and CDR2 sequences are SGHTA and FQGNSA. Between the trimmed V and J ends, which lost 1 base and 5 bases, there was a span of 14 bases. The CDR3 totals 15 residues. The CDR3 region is CASSLDSSIHETQYF. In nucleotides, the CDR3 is TGTGCCAGCAGCTTAGATAGCAGTATACACGAGACCCAGTACTTC.

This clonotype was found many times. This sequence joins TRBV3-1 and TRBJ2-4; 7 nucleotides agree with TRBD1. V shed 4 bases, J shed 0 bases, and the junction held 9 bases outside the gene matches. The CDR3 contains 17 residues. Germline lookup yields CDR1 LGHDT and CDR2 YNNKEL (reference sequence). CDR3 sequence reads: CASSPLTGALAKNIQYF. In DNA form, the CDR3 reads TGTGCCAGCAGCCCACTCACAGGGGCCCTAGCCAAAAACATTCAGTACTTC.

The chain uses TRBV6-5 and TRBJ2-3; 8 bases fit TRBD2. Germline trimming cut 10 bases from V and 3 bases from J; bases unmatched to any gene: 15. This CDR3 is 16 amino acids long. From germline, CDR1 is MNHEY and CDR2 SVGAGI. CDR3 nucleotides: TGTGCCACAAAGCGGGGGAGGGCGGCATTAACAGATACGCAGTATTTT. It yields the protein CATKRGRAALTDTQYF.

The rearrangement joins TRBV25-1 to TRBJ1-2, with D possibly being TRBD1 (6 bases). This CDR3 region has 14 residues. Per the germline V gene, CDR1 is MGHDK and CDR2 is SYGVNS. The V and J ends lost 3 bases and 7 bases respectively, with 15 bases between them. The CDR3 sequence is CASSERPEGGGYTF. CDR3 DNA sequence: TGTGCCAGCAGTGAGCGGCCGGAAGGGGGTGGCTACACCTTC.

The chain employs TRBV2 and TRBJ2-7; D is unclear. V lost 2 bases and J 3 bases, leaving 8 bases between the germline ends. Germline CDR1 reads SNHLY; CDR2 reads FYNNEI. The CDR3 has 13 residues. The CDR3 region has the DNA TGTGCCAGCAGTGAAACCGGTTACTACGAGCAGTACTTC. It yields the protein CASSETGYYEQYF.

CDR3 region: CASSSPGLGGVAEQFF. In nucleotides, the CDR3 is TGTGCCAGCAGTTCCCCGGGACTAGGGGGGGTGGCGGAGCAGTTCTTC. The V gene is TRBV27, the J gene TRBJ2-1; 8 nucleotides align to TRBD2. CDR3 size: 16 residues. The V and J ends lost 4 bases and 10 bases, in that order; junction bases with no gene match: 15. Germline CDR1 and CDR2: MNHEY and SMNVEV (reference sequence).

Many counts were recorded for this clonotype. The chain's CDR3 is CASSQDRTESDTQYF. CDR3 DNA sequence: TGTGCCAGCAGCCAAGATCGAACGGAAAGCGATACGCAGTATTTT. The rearrangement joins TRBV4-2 to TRBJ2-3, with D hard to call. The CDR3 runs to 15 residues. Trimming stripped 0 bases from V and 6 bases from J, with 13 bases between. From germline, CDR1 is LGHNA and CDR2 YNFKEQ.

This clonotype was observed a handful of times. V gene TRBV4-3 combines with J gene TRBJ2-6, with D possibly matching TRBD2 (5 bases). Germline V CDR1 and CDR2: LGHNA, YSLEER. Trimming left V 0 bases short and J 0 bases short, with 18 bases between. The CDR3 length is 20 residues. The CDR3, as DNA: TGCGCCAGCAGCCAAGAGAGGGAGAAGTCCCATAGCTCTGGGGCCAACGTCCTGACTTTC. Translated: CASSQEREKSHSSGANVLTF.

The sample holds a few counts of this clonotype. The CDR3 is CASSIRDRAPEQYF. For the CDR3, the DNA is TGTGCCAGCAGTATCCGGGACAGGGCCCCCGAGCAGTACTTC. J is TRBJ2-5 and V is TRBV2; 9 nucleotides align to TRBD1. The DNA end favors TRBJ2-7, so the J call may be wrong. In germline, CDR1 is SNHLY, CDR2 FYNNEI. The CDR3 loop spans 14 amino acids.